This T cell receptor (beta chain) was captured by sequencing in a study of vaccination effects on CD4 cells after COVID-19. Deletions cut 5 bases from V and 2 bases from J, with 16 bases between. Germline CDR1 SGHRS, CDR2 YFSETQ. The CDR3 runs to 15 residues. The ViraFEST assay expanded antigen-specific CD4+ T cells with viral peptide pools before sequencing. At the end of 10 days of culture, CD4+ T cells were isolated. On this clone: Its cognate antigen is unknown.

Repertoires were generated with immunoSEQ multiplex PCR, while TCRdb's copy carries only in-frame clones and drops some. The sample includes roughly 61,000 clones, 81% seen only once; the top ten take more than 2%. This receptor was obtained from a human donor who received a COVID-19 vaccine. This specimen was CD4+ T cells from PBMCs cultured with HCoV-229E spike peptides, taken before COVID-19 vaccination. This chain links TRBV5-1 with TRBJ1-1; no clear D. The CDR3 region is CASRWVPAENTEAFF. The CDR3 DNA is TGCGCCAGCAGGTGGGTTCCCGCTGAAAACACTGAAGCTTTCTTT.